Shown below are 6 T cell receptor beta chains from a single sample sequenced in a study of blood T cell repertoires in COVID-19. Method: immunoSEQ multiplex PCR; TCRdb's copy keeps in-frame clones and lacks some. The sample carries fewer than 350,000 clones, roughly 87% recorded once. Specimen: peripheral blood. The source of these receptors is a woman aged 55-70 years with COVID-19, enrolled during active disease.

This chain links TRBV6-5 with TRBJ1-6; a weak D match, TRBD1 (5 bases). Germline V lookup: CDR1 MNHEY, CDR2 SVGAGI. V lost 2 bases and J 8 bases, leaving 13 bases between the germline ends. This CDR3 has 15 amino acids. The CDR3 sequence: CASSYDGQGHSPLHF. The CDR3, as DNA: TGTGCCAGCAGTTACGATGGGCAGGGCCATTCACCCCTCCACTTT.

J is TRBJ1-5 and V is TRBV6-6, with D perhaps TRBD1 (6 bases). This CDR3 is built from 16 residues. Trimming removed 0 bases from V and 4 bases from J, with 13 bases in between. CDR1 and CDR2 from the germline V gene are MNHNY and SVGAGI (reference sequence). CDR3 region: CASSYSARGTNQPQHF. Here the CDR3 DNA reads TGTGCCAGCAGTTACTCAGCCAGGGGCACTAATCAGCCCCAGCATTTT.

This chain joins TRBV3-1 (or the pseudogene TRBV3-2) and TRBJ2-1, with 7 bases identical to TRBD1. CDR3 length: 15 amino acids. V lost 0 bases, J lost 6 bases, and 5 bases stayed unmatched. Germline V lookup: CDR1 LGHDT, CDR2 YNNKEL (reference sequence). CDR3 sequence reads: CASSQEQGRFNEQFF. CDR3 nucleotide sequence: TGTGCCAGCAGCCAAGAACAGGGGCGGTTCAATGAGCAGTTCTTC.

The chain employs TRBV7-5 and TRBJ2-2; TRBD1 is the table's D call, not checked against the DNA. TRBV7-5 corresponds to a pseudogene. The CDR3 contains 16 residues. The CDR3, as DNA: TGTGTCAGAAGCTTAATCAGGGGGCGTTCGTACGGGGAGCTGTTTTTT. Amino acid sequence: CVRSLIRGRSYGELFF.

The chain joins TRBV5-1 to TRBJ1-1, with D unresolved. CDR1 is SGHRS and CDR2 is YFSETQ in the germline V gene. V was pared by 2 bases and J by 5 bases, with 13 bases between. The CDR3 length is 14 residues. The CDR3 region has the DNA TGCGCCAGCAGCTTCGGGTTATCGGAAACTGAAGCTTTCTTT. Translation: CASSFGLSETEAFF.

J is TRBJ2-7 and V is TRBV6-5, with 9 bases aligning to TRBD1. This CDR3 has 14 amino acids. V was pared by 6 bases and J by 4 bases, with 7 bases of the junction left unmatched. Germline V gene data show CDR1 as MNHEY and CDR2 as SVGAGI. CDR3 bases: TGTGCCAGCAGCGCCCCGGGACAGGGATACGAGCAGTACTTC. This gives the protein CASSAPGQGYEQYF.